This T cell receptor beta chain is from a study of cytomegalovirus exposure and HLA in healthy donors. Study-wide results and limits: Some V segments, including TRBV6-2 and TRBV6-3, were excluded as indistinguishable. Upon later analysis, HLA-associated TCR beta chains proved more clonally expanded than other, equally common chains. Available immune exposure information covered CMV serostatus only.

The CDR3 has 14 residues. With V trimmed by 3 bases and J by 5 bases, 2 bases remained unmatched. Germline V lookup: CDR1 SGHTA, CDR2 FQGTGA. Remarks on this clone: Its target is unknown.

A multiplex PCR was run with 60 Vbeta primers and 13 Jbeta primers. Profiled with immunoSEQ multiplex PCR; TCRdb holds only in-frame clones, not every one. The sample lists some 110,000 clones, less than 70% occurring once. This sequence originates from a woman aged 25 to 39 in good health and CMV-seronegative. The sequencing input was PBMCs. The chain carries TRBV7-3 and TRBJ2-2, with 8 bases lining up with TRBD2. CDR3 region: CASSLERETGELFF. The CDR3 nucleotides are TGTGCCAGCAGCTTGGAGCGGGAGACCGGGGAGCTGTTTTTT.